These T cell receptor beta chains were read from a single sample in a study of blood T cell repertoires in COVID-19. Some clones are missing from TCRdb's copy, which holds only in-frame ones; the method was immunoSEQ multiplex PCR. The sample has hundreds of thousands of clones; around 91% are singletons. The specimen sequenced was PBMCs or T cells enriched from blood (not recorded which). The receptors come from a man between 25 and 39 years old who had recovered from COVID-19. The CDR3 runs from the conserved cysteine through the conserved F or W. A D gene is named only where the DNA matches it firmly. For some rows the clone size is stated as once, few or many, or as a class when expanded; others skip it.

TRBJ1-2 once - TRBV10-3 CAIRSSQTNEGGYTF TGTGCCATCAGGAGTTCACAGACGAATGAGGGAGGCTACACCTTC
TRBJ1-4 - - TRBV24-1 CATSGDATNEKLFF TGTGCCACCAGTGGCGATGCAACTAATGAAAAACTGTTTTTT
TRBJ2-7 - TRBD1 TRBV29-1 CSVETGTGTYEQYF TGCAGCGTGGAAACCGGGACAGGCACCTACGAGCAGTACTTC
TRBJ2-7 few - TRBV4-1 CASSQVIQHYEQYF TGCGCCAGCAGCCAAGTTATACAGCACTACGAGCAGTACTTC
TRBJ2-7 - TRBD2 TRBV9 CASSVRLAGATDEQYF TGTGCCAGCAGCGTAAGATTAGCGGGAGCTACGGACGAGCAGTACTTC
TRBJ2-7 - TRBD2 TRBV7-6 CASSQSAGTSGYEQYF TGTGCCAGCAGCCAATCGGCCGGGACTAGCGGCTACGAGCAGTACTTC
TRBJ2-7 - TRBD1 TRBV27 CASAIRVGTGTEQYF TGTGCCAGCGCTATCCGGGTGGGGACAGGGACCGAGCAGTACTTC
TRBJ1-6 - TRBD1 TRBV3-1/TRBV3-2 CASSPTGQYNSPLHF TGTGCCAGCAGCCCAACGGGACAGTATAATTCACCCCTCCACTTT
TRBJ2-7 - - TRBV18 CASSRVGASYEQYF TGTGCCAGCTCCCGGGTTGGGGCAAGCTACGAGCAGTACTTC
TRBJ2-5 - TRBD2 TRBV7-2 CASSRGEGPQETQYF TGTGCCAGCAGCCGTGGGGAGGGTCCCCAAGAGACCCAGTACTTC
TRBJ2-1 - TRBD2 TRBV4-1 CASSHGLAGLLSYNEQFF TGCGCCAGCAGCCATGGACTAGCGGGATTACTCTCCTACAATGAGCAGTTCTTC
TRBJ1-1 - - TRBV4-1 CASSQKSGAGRRDTEAFF TGCGCCAGCAGCCAGAAGAGTGGGGCCGGGCGGAGGGACACTGAAGCTTTCTTT
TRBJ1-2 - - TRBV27 CASSLSGVRGYTF TGTGCCAGCAGCCTCTCCGGAGTGAGGGGCTACACCTTC
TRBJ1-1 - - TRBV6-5 CASSSDTEAFF TGTGCCAGCAGCAGTGACACTGAAGCTTTCTTT
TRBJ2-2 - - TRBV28 CASGSRGDTGELFF TGTGCCAGCGGCTCACGAGGAGACACCGGGGAGCTGTTTTTT
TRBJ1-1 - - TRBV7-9 CASSFGGAATEAFF TGTGCCAGCAGCTTTGGGGGGGCGGCAACTGAAGCTTTCTTT
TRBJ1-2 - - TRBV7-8 CASSLGQYYGYTF TGTGCCAGCAGCTTAGGCCAGTACTATGGCTACACCTTC
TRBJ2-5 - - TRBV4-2 CASSPLLVSFETQYF TGTGCCAGCAGCCCTTTACTAGTCAGTTTTGAGACCCAGTACTTC
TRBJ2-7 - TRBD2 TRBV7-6 CASSPSGSNEQYF TGTGCCAGCAGTCCTAGCGGGAGCAACGAGCAGTACTTC
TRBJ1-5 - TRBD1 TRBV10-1 CAKPTGEEAQPQHF TGCGCCAAGCCGACAGGGGAGGAGGCTCAGCCCCAGCATTTT
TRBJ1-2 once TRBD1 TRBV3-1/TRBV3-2 CASSQAWDRVSYTF TGTGCCAGCAGCCAGGCGTGGGACAGGGTTAGCTACACCTTC
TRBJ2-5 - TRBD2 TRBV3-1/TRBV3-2 CASSQGLAGVETQYF TGTGCCAGCAGCCAAGGACTAGCGGGAGTTGAGACCCAGTACTTC
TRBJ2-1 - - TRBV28 CATTQGGGGTGGYNEQFF TGTGCCACCACCCAGGGTGGAGGGGGCACAGGTGGGTACAATGAGCAGTTCTTC
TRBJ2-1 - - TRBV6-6 CASSYQAPNEQFF TGTGCCAGCAGTTACCAGGCTCCCAATGAGCAGTTCTTC
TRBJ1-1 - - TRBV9 CASSDTRGSEAFF TGTGCCAGCAGCGATACGAGGGGGAGTGAAGCTTTCTTT
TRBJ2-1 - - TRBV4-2 CASSQEAEGAYNEQFF TGTGCCAGCAGCCAAGAGGCTGAGGGGGCCTACAATGAGCAGTTCTTC
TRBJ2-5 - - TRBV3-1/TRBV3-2 CASSHSEQFLKETQYF TGTGCCAGCAGCCACTCAGAACAGTTCCTAAAAGAGACCCAGTACTTC
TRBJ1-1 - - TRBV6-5 CASSLGGPTVEAFF TGTGCCAGCAGTCTGGGGGGACCCACGGTTGAAGCTTTCTTT
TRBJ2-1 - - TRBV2 CASSGGLSSYNEQFF TGTGCCAGCAGTGGGGGGCTGAGCTCCTACAATGAGCAGTTCTTC
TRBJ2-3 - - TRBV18 CASSPNQVITDTQYF TGTGCCAGCTCACCCAACCAGGTTATTACAGATACGCAGTATTTT
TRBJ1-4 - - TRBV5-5 CASSRTVNEKLFF TGTGCCAGCAGCCGGACAGTGAATGAAAAACTGTTTTTT
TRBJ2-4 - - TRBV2 CASSYEVPTQGGIQYF TGTGCCAGCAGCTATGAAGTCCCGACCCAGGGTGGCATTCAGTACTTC
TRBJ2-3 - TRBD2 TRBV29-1 CSVGNSGSSSDTQYF TGCAGCGTGGGAAATAGCGGGAGTTCGTCAGATACGCAGTATTTT
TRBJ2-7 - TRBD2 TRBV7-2 CASSLEGAGGWEQYF TGTGCCAGCAGCTTAGAAGGAGCGGGAGGTTGGGAGCAGTACTTC
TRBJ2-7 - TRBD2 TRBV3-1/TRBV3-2 CASSQGLAGGPYEQYF TGTGCCAGCAGCCAAGGACTAGCGGGAGGCCCCTACGAGCAGTACTTC
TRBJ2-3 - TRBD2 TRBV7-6 CASRPSGVRTDTQYF TGTGCCAGCAGGCCTAGCGGAGTGAGGACAGATACGCAGTATTTT
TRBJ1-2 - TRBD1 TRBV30 CAWRGGQANYGYTF TGTGCCTGGAGGGGGGGACAGGCGAACTATGGCTACACCTTC